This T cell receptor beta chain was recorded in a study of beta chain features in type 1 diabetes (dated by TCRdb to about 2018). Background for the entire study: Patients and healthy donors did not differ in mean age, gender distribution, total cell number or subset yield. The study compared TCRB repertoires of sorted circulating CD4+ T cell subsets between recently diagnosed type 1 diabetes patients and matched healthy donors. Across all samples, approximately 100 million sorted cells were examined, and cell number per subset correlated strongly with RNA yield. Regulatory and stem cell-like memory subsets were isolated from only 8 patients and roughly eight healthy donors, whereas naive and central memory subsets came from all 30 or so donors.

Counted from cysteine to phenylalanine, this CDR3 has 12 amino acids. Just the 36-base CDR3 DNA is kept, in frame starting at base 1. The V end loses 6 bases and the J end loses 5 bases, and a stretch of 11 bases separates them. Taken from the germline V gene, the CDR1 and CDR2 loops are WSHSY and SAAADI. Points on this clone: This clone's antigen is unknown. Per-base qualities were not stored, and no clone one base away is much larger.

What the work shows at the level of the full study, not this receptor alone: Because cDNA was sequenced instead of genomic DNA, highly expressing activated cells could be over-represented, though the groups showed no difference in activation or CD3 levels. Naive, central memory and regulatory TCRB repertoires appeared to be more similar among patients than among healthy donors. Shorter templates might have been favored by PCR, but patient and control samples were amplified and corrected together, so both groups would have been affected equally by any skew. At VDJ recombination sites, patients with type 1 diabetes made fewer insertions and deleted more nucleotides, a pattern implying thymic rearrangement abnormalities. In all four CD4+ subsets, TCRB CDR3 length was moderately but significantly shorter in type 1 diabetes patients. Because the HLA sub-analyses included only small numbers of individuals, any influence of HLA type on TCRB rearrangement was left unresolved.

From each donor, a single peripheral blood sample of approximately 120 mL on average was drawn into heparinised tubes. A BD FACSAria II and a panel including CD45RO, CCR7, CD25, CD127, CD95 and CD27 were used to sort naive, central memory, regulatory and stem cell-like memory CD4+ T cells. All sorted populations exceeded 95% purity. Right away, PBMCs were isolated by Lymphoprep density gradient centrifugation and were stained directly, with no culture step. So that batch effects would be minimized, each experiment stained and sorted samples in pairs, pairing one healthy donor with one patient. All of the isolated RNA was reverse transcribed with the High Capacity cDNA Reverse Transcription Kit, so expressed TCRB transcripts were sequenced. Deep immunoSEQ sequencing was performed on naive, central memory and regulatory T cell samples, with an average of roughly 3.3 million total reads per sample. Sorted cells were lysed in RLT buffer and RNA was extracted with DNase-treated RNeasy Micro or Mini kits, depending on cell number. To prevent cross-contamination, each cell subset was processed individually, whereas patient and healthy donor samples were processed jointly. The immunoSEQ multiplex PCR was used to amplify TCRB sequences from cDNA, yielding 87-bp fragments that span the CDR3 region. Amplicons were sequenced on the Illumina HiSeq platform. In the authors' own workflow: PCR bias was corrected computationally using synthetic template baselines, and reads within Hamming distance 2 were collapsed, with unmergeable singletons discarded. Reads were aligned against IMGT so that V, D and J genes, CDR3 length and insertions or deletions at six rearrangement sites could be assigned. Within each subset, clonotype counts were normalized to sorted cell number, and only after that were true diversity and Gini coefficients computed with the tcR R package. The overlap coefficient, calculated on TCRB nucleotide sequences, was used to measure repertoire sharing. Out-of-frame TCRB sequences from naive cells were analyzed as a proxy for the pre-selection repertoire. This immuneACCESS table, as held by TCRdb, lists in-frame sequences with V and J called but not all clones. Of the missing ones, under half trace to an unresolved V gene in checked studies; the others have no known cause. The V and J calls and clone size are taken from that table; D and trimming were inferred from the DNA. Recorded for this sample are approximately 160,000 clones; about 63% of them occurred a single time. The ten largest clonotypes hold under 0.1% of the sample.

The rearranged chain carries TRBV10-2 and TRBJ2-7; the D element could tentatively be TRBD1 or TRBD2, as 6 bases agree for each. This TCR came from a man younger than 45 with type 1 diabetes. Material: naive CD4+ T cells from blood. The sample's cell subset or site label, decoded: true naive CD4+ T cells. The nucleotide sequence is TGCGCCAGCAGCCCCGGGGGCGACGAGCAGTACTTC. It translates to CASSPGGDEQYF.